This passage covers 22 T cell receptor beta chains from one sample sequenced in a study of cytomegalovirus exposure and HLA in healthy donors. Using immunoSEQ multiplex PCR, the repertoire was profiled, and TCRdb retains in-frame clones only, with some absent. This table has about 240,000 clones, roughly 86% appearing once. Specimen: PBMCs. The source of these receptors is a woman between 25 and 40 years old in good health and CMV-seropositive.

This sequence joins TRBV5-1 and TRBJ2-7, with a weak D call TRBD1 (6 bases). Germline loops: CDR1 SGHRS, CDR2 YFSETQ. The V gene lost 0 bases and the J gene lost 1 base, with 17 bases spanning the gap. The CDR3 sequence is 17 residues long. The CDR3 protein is CASSLGVSRGRSYEQYF. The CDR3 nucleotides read TGCGCCAGCAGCTTGGGTGTGAGCAGGGGTAGATCCTACGAGCAGTACTTC.

This CDR3 reads CASSLDLAGGNNEQFF. The CDR3 DNA reads TGTGCCAGCAGTTTGGATCTAGCGGGAGGGAACAATGAGCAGTTCTTC. The chain uses TRBV27 and TRBJ2-1, with 12 bases lining up with TRBD2. The CDR3 has 16 amino acids. The germline V gene has CDR1 MNHEY and CDR2 SMNVEV (reference sequence). V was clipped by 3 bases and J by 5 bases; unmatched bases: 5.

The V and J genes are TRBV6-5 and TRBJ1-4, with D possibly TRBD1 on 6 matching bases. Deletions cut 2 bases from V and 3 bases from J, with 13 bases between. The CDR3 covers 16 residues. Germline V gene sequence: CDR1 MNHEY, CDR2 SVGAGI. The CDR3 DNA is TGTGCCAGCAGTTACGGGTCTTCAGGGGCTAATGAAAAACTGTTTTTT. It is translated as CASSYGSSGANEKLFF.

This CDR3 reads CASSTGTSGIYEQYF. DNA for the CDR3: TGTGCCAGCTCTACCGGGACTAGCGGGATCTACGAGCAGTACTTC. The J gene is TRBJ2-7, the V gene TRBV18, with TRBD2 matching 13 bases. This CDR3 comprises 15 residues. J lost 3 bases, V lost 6 bases, and 5 bases had no gene match. CDR1 and CDR2 from the germline V gene are KGHSH and LQKENI. The whole variable domain, filled in from reference TRBV18 and TRBJ2-7, reads NAGVMQNPRHLVRRRGQEARLRCSPMKGHSHVYWYRQLPEEGLKFMVYLQKENIIDESGMPKERFSAEFPKEGPSILRIQQVVRGDSAAYFCASSTGTSGIYEQYFGPGTRLTVT.

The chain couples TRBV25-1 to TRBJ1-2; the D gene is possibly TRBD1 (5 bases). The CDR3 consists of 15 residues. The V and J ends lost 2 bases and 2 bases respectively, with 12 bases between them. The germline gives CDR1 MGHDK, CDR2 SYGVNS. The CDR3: CASSEDETVNYGYTF. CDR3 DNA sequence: TGTGCCAGCAGTGAAGACGAGACAGTAAACTATGGCTACACCTTC.

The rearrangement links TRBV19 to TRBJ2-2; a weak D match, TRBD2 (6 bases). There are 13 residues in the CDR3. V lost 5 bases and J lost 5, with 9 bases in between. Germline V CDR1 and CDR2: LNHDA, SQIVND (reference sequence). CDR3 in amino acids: CASSPSGTGELFF. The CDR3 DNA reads TGTGCCAGTAGTCCGAGCGGGACCGGGGAGCTGTTTTTT.

CDR3 coding DNA: TGTGCCTGGTTAAGCGGGAGGGGACCAGATACGCAGTATTTT. It encodes CAWLSGRGPDTQYF. The chain couples TRBV30 to TRBJ2-3; 10 bases fit TRBD2. The ends lost 5 bases at V and 4 bases at J; junction bases unmatched: 6. The CDR3 runs to 14 residues. CDR1 and CDR2 (germline): GTSNPN, SVGIG (reference sequence).

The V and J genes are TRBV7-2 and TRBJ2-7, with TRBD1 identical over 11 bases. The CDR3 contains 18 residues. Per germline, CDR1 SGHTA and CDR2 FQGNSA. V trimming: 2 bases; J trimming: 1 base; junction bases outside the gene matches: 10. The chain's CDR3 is CASSLFRTGGANSYEQYF. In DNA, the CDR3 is TGTGCCAGCAGCTTATTTCGGACAGGGGGCGCGAATTCCTACGAGCAGTACTTC.

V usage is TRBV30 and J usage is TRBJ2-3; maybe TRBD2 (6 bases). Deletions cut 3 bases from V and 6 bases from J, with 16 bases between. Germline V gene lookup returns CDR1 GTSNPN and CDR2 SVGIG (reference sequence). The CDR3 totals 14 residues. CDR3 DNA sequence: TGTGCCTGGAGATGGAACGGGAGTACTGATACGCAGTATTTT. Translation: CAWRWNGSTDTQYF.

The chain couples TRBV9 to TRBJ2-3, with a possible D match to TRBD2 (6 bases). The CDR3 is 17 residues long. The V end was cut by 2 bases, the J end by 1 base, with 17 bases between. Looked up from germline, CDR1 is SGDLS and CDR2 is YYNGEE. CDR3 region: CASSVAGSRGGTDTQYF. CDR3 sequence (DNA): TGTGCCAGCAGCGTGGCGGGATCAAGGGGCGGCACAGATACGCAGTATTTT.

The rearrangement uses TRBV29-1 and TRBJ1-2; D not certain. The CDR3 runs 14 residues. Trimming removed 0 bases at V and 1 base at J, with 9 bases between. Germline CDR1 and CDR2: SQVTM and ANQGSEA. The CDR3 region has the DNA TGCAGCGTTGAAGAGGCGGGGAATAACTATGGCTACACCTTC. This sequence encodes CSVEEAGNNYGYTF.

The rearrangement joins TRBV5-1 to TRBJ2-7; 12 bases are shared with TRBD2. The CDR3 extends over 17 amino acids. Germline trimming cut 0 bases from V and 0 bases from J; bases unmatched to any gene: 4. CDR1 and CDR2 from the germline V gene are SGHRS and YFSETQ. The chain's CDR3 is CASSLGLAGASSYEQYF. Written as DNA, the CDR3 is TGCGCCAGCAGCTTGGGACTAGCGGGGGCTAGCTCCTACGAGCAGTACTTC.

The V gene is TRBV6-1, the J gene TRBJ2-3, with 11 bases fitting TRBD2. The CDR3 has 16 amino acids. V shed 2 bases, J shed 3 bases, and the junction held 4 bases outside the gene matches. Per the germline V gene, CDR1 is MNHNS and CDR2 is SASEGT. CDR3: CASSEPSGRSTDTQYF. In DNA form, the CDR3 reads TGTGCCAGCAGTGAACCTAGCGGGAGGTCGACAGATACGCAGTATTTT.

The CDR3 spells CASSSMGLGEKLFF. The CDR3 nucleotides are TGTGCCAGCAGTTCGATGGGGCTCGGAGAAAAACTGTTTTTT. The chain recombines TRBV5-4 with TRBJ1-4; D is perhaps TRBD1 (5 bases). This CDR3 is built from 14 residues. From germline, CDR1 is SGHNT and CDR2 YYREEE (reference sequence). Trimming removed 5 bases from V and 8 bases from J, with 16 bases in between. Supplemented by reference TRBV5-4 and TRBJ1-4, the full variable domain reads ETGVTQSPTHLIKTRGQQVTLRCSSQSGHNTVSWYQQALGQGPQFIFQYYREEENGRGNFPPRFSGLQFPNYSSELNVNALELDDSALYLCASSSMGLGEKLFFGSGTQLSVL.

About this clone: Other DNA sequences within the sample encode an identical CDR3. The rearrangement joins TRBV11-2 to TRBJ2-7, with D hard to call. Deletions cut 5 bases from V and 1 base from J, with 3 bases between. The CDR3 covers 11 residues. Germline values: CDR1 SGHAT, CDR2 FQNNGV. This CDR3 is CASSPSYEQYF. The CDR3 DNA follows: TGTGCCAGCAGCCCATCCTACGAGCAGTACTTC.

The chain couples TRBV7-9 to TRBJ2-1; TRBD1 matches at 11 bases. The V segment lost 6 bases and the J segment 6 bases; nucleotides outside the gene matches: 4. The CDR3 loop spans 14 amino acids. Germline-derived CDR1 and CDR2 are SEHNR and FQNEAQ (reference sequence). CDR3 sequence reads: CASREGTGGNEQFF. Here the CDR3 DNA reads TGTGCCAGCAGAGAAGGGACAGGGGGCAATGAGCAGTTCTTC. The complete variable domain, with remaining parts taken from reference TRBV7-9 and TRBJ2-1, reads DTGVSQNPRHKITKRGQNVTFRCDPISEHNRLYWYRQTLGQGPEFLTYFQNEAQLEKSRLLSDRFSAERPKGSFSTLEIQRTEQGDSAMYLCASREGTGGNEQFFGPGTRLTVL.

This CDR3 is CASSLAELAGGPGYEQYF. As DNA, the CDR3 is TGTGCCAGCAGCTTAGCGGAACTAGCGGGAGGGCCAGGGTACGAGCAGTACTTC. The chain is built from TRBV7-9 and TRBJ2-7; TRBD2 agrees at 13 bases. The V gene end was trimmed by 0 bases and the J gene end by 4 bases; junction bases not matched to a gene: 9. This CDR3 has 18 residues. Germline CDR1 is SEHNR and CDR2 is FQNEAQ (reference sequence).

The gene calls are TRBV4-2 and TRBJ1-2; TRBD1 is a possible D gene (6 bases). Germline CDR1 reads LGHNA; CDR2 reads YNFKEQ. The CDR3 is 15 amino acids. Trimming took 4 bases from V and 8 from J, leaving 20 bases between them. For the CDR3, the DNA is TGTGCCAGCAGCCTAAAGAACCAGGGGTTGATCGGCTACACCTTC. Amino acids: CASSLKNQGLIGYTF.

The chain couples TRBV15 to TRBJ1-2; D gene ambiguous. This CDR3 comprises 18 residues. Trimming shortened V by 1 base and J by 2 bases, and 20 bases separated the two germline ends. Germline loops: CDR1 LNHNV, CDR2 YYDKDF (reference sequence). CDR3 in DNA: TGTGCCACCAGCAGAGGCCGGCTTCTCGAAGGGAGCAACTATGGCTACACCTTC. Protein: CATSRGRLLEGSNYGYTF.

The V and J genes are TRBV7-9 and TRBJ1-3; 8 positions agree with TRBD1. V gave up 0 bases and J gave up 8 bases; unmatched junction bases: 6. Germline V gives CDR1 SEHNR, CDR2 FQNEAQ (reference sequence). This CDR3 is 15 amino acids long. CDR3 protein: CASSLAVDRADTIYF. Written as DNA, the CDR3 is TGTGCCAGCAGCTTAGCGGTGGACAGGGCGGACACCATATATTTT.

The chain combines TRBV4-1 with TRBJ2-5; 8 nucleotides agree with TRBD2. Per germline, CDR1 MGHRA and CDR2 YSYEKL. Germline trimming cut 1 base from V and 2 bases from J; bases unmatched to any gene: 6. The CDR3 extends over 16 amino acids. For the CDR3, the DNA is TGCGCCAGCAGCCAAGGGATGCGGGAGGCTCAAGAGACCCAGTACTTC. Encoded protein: CASSQGMREAQETQYF.

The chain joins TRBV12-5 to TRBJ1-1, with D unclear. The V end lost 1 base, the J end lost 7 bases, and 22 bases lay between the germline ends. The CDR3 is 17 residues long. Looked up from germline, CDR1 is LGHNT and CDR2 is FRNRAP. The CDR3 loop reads CASGLATLMAGSGEAFF. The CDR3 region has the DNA TGTGCTAGTGGTTTGGCCACGTTAATGGCTGGGAGCGGTGAAGCTTTCTTT.